The 17 T cell receptor beta chains given below trace back to one sample, sequenced in a study of blood T cell repertoires in COVID-19. Here immunoSEQ multiplex PCR was the method, and the copy in TCRdb shows in-frame clones only, minus some. The repertoire has 50,000 to 80,000 clones, around nine tenths of them found once; the top ten carry roughly 1.4%. The source material was peripheral blood. These TCRs come from a man aged 55-75 years with acute or convalescent COVID-19.

V and J are TRBV7-9 and TRBJ2-1, with 9 bases that match TRBD1. The V gene's germline CDR1 is SEHNR and CDR2 FQNEAQ (reference sequence). This CDR3 spans 15 amino acids. Losses at the gene ends were 5 bases for V and 3 bases for J; bases not matched to a gene: 5. The CDR3 loop reads CASSLNRGLYNEQFF. For the CDR3, the DNA is TGTGCCAGCAGCCTCAACAGGGGGCTCTACAATGAGCAGTTCTTC.

The chain is built from TRBV19 and TRBJ2-7; the D gene is possibly TRBD1 (5 bases). The CDR3 spans 15 residues. V was shortened by 2 bases and J by 0 bases, with 11 bases between the two germline ends. Looked up from germline, CDR1 is LNHDA and CDR2 is SQIVND (reference sequence). Written as DNA, the CDR3 is TGTGCCAGTAGTATAATCGGCGACAGCTCCTACGAGCAGTACTTC. Its protein is CASSIIGDSSYEQYF.

As concerns this clone: This same CDR3 is encoded by further DNA sequences in the sample. The chain has TRBV20-1 and TRBJ1-1, with D maybe TRBD1 (5 bases). Trimming removed 5 bases from V and 8 bases from J, with 12 bases in between. Per germline, CDR1 DFQATT and CDR2 SNEGSKA (reference sequence). CDR3 length equals 11 residues. In DNA form, the CDR3 reads TGCAGTGCTTCCCGACAGAGGGAAGCTTTCTTT. Encoded protein: CSASRQREAFF.

This clone has a single count. The rearrangement links TRBV5-1 to TRBJ2-1, with 10 nucleotides matching TRBD2. This CDR3 comprises 16 residues. The V gene's germline CDR1 is SGHRS and CDR2 YFSETQ. V shed 2 bases, J shed 3 bases, and the junction held 5 bases outside the gene matches. CDR3 loop: CASSFSLAGDYNEQFF. The CDR3 DNA reads TGCGCCAGCAGCTTCTCCCTAGCGGGGGACTACAATGAGCAGTTCTTC.

The chain recombines TRBV3-1 (or the pseudogene TRBV3-2) with TRBJ1-5; the D gene is possibly TRBD1 (5 bases). CDR3 length: 16 residues. Per germline, CDR1 LGHDT and CDR2 YNNKEL (reference sequence). Trimming removed 0 bases at V and 4 bases at J, with 13 bases between. The CDR3 region has the DNA TGTGCCAGCAGCCAAGATCGCCAGGGAATGAATCAGCCCCAGCATTTT. Translating it yields CASSQDRQGMNQPQHF.

This rearrangement joins TRBV2 to TRBJ1-2, with 11 bases matching TRBD1. This CDR3 has 14 amino acids. The germline V gene has CDR1 SNHLY and CDR2 FYNNEI. After removal of 7 bases from V and 8 bases from J, the junction contained 9 bases not matched to a gene. CDR3 residues: CASTRTGGVWGYTF. The CDR3 DNA is TGTGCCAGCACCCGGACAGGGGGCGTCTGGGGCTACACCTTC.

The chain employs TRBV12-3 or TRBV12-4 and TRBJ1-2; TRBD1 matches 11 bases. Unmatched junction bases numbered 3, after V lost 6 bases and J lost 6 bases. This CDR3 region has 13 residues. For the CDR3, the DNA is TGTGCCAGCAGGGGGACAGGGGGGGATGGCTACACCTTC. Encoded protein: CASRGTGGDGYTF.

The chain combines TRBV19 with TRBJ2-3; TRBD2 is a possible D gene (5 bases). This CDR3 contains 16 residues. The V and J ends lost 4 bases and 0 bases respectively, with 14 bases between them. The V gene's germline CDR1 is LNHDA and CDR2 SQIVND (reference sequence). CDR3 nucleotide sequence: TGTGCCAGTAGTACCCCCGTCGGACTGAGCACAGATACGCAGTATTTT. Translation: CASSTPVGLSTDTQYF. Full variable domain (outside the CDR3, taken from reference TRBV19 and TRBJ2-3): DGGITQSPKYLFRKEGQNVTLSCEQNLNHDAMYWYRQDPGQGLRLIYYSQIVNDFQKGDIAEGYSVSREKKESFPLTVTSAQKNPTAFYLCASSTPVGLSTDTQYFGPGTRLTVL.

This clone is a singleton in its sample. CDR3 sequence (DNA): TGTGCCAGCAGCCCAACAGGGACCTACGAGCAGTACTTC. It translates to CASSPTGTYEQYF. The gene calls are TRBV7-9 and TRBJ2-7, with D perhaps TRBD1 (6 bases). CDR3 length equals 13 residues. CDR1 and CDR2 from the germline V gene are SEHNR and FQNEAQ (reference sequence). The V end lost 5 bases, the J end lost 2 bases, and 10 bases lay between the germline ends.

This chain uses TRBV11-2 with TRBJ1-2; D is ambiguous. In germline, CDR1 is SGHAT, CDR2 FQNNGV. Trimming removed 1 base at V and 4 bases at J, with 10 bases between. CDR3 size: 14 residues. The CDR3 region is CASSLVTGTYGYTF. The CDR3 nucleotides read TGTGCCAGCAGCTTAGTGACGGGAACCTATGGCTACACCTTC. Together with reference TRBV11-2 and TRBJ1-2, the CDR3 gives the full variable domain: EAGVAQSPRYKIIEKRQSVAFWCNPISGHATLYWYQQILGQGPKLLIQFQNNGVVDDSQLPKDRFSAERLKGVDSTLKIQPAKLEDSAVYLCASSLVTGTYGYTFGSGTRLTVV.

The chain employs TRBV28 and TRBJ2-7, with D perhaps TRBD1 (5 bases). Trimming stripped 5 bases from V and 2 bases from J, with 10 bases between. The CDR3 runs to 13 residues. From germline, CDR1 is MDHEN and CDR2 SYDVKM. The CDR3 DNA follows: TGTGCCAGCAGTCTGGGGCCCCCCTACGAGCAGTACTTC. It codes for CASSLGPPYEQYF.

The chain is built from TRBV12-3 or TRBV12-4 and TRBJ1-3, with D unresolved. This CDR3 region has 12 residues. The V end lost 2 bases, the J end lost 3 bases, and 2 bases lay between the germline ends. The CDR3 nucleotides are TGTGCCAGCAGTTTACTTGGAAACACCATATATTTT. Translated: CASSLLGNTIYF.

The chain recombines TRBV5-6 with TRBJ1-5; possibly TRBD1 for D (5 bases). CDR1 and CDR2 from the germline V gene are SGHDT and YYEEEE. The CDR3 spans 14 residues. The V end was cut by 1 base, the J end by 5 bases, with 10 bases between. In DNA form, the CDR3 reads TGTGCCAGCAGCTTGTGGGGGGGGTATCAGCCCCAGCATTTT. Residues: CASSLWGGYQPQHF.

The rearrangement links TRBV7-9 to TRBJ1-1; TRBD1 aligns across 9 bases. In germline, CDR1 is SEHNR, CDR2 FQNEAQ (reference sequence). This CDR3 comprises 16 residues. J gave up 1 base and V 6 bases, and 9 bases lay outside the gene matches. The CDR3 loop is CASRRTGVIPNTEAFF. CDR3 in DNA: TGTGCCAGCAGAAGGACAGGGGTTATCCCGAACACTGAAGCTTTCTTT.

The J gene is TRBJ2-7, the V gene TRBV11-2, with 12 positions matching TRBD2. The germline V gene has CDR1 SGHAT and CDR2 FQNNGV. The CDR3 loop spans 15 amino acids. V shed 5 bases, J shed 5 bases, and the junction held 7 bases outside the gene matches. The CDR3 DNA follows: TGTGCCAGCAGCCTGCAACTAGCGGGGGGCAACGAGCAGTACTTC. Residues: CASSLQLAGGNEQYF.

This clone occurred once. The chain employs TRBV30 and TRBJ1-1, with D uncertain. CDR1 and CDR2 (germline): GTSNPN, SVGIG (reference sequence). V was pared by 8 bases and J by 5 bases, with 18 bases between. The CDR3 contains 13 residues. The CDR3 spells CAGNDPRGTEAFF. CDR3 DNA sequence: TGTGCCGGCAATGACCCTCGAGGGACTGAAGCTTTCTTT.

The gene calls are TRBV10-3 and TRBJ2-7; possibly TRBD2 for D (5 bases). The CDR3 loop spans 13 amino acids. From germline, CDR1 is ENHRY and CDR2 SYGVKD. Trimming removed 8 bases from V and 3 bases from J, with 14 bases in between. CDR3 loop: CAIGSDGRYEQYF. The CDR3 DNA follows: TGTGCCATCGGGAGCGACGGCCGCTACGAGCAGTACTTC.